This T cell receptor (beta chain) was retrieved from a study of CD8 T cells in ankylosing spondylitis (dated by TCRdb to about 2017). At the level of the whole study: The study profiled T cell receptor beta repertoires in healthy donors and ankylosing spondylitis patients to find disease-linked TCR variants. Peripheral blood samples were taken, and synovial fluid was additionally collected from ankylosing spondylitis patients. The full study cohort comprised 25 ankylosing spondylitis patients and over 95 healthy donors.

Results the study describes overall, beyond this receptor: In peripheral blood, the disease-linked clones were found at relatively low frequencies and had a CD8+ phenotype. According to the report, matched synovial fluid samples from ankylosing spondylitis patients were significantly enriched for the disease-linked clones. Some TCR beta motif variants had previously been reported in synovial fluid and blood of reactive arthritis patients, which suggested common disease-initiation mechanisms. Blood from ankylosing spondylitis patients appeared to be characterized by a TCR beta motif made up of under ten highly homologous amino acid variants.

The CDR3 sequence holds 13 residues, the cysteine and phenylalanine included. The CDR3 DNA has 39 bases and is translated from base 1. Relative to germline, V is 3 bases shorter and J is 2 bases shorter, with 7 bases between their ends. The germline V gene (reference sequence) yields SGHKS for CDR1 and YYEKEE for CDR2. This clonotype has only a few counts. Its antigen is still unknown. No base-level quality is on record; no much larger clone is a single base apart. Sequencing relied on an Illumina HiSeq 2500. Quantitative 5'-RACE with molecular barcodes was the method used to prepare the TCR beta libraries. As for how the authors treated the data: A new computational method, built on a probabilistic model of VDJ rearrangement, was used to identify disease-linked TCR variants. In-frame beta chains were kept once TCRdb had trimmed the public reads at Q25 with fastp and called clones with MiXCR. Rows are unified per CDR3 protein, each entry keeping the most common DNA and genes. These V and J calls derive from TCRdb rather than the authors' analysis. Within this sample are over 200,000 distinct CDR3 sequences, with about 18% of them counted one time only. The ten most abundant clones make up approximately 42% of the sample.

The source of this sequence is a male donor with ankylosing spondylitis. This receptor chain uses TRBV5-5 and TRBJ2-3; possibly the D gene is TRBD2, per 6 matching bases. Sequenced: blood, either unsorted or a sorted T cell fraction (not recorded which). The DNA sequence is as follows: TGTGCCAGCAGCTGGACTATCACAGATACGCAGTATTTT. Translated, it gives CASSWTITDTQYF. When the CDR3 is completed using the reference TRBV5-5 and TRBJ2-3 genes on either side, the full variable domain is DAGVTQSPTHLIKTRGQQVTLRCSPISGHKSVSWYQQVLGQGPQFIFQYYEKEERGRGNFPDRFSARQFPNYSSELNVNALLLGDSALYLCASSWTITDTQYFGPGTRLTVL.